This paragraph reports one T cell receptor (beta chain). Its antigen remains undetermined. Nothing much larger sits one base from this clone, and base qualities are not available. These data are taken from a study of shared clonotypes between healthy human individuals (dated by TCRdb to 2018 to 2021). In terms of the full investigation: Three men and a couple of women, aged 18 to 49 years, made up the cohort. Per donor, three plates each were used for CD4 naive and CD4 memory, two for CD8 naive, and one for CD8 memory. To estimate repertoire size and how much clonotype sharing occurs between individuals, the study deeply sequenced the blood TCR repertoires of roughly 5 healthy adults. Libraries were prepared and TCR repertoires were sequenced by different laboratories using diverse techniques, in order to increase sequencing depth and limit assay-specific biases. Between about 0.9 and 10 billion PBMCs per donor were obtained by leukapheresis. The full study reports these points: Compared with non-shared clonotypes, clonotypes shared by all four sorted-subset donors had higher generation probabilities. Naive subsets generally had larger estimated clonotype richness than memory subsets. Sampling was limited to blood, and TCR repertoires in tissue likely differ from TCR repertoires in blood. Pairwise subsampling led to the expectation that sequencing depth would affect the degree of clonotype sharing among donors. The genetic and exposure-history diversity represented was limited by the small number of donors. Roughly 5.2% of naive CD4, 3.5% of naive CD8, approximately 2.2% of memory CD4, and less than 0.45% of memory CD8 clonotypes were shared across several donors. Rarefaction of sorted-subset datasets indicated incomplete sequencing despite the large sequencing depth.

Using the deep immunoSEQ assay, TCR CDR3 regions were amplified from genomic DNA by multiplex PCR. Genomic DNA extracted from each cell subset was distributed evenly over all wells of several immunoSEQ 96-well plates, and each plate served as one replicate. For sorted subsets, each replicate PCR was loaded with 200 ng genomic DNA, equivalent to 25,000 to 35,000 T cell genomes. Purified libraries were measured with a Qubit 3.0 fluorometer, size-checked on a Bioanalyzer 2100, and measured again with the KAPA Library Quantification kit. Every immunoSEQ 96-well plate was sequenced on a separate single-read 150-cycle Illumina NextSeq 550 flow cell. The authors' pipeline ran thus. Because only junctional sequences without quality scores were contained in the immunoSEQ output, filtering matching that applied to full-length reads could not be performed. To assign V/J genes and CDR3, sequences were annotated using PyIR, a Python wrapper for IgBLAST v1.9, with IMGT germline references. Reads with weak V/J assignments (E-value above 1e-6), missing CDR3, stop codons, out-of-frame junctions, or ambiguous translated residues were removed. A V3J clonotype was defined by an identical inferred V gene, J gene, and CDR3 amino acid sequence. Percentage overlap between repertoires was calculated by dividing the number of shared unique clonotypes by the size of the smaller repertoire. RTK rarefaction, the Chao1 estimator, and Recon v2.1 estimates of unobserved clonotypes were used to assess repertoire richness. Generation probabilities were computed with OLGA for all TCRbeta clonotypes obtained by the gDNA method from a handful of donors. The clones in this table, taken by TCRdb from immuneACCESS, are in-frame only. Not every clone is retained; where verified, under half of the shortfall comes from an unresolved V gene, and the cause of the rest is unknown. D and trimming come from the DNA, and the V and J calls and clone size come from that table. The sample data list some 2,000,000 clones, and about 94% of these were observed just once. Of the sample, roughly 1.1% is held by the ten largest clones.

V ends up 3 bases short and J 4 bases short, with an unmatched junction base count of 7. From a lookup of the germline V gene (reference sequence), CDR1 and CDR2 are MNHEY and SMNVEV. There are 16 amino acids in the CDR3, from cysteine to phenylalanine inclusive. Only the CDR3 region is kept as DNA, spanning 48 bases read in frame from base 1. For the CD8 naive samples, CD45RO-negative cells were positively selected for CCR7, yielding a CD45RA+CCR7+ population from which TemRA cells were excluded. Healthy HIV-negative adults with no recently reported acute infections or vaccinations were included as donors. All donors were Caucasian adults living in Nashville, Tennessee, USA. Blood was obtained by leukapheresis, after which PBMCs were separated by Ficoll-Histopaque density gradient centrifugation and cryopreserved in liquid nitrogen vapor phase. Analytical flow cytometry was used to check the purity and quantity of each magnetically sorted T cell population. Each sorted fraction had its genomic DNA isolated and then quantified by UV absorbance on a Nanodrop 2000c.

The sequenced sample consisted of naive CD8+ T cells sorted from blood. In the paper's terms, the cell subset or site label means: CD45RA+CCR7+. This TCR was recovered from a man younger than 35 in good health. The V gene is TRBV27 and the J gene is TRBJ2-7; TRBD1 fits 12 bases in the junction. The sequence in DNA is TGTGCCAGCAGTTTTGGGACAGGGGGCCTTGATTACGAGCAGTACTTC. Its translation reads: CASSFGTGGLDYEQYF.